One sample yielded the 32 T cell receptor beta chains listed below, sequenced in a study of blood T cell repertoires in COVID-19 (dated by TCRdb to 2018 to 2020). Library preparation employed the immunoSEQ multiplex PCR assay. TCRdb provides this immuneACCESS table in a form limited to in-frame rearrangements. Some clones are lacking; in checked studies, under half of them reflect an unresolved V gene, and why the rest are absent is not known. The sample records 250,000 to 300,000 clones, around 90% of which are singletons. Around 1.1% of the sample comes from the top ten. The sequenced material came from PBMCs or T cells enriched from blood (not recorded which). These receptors came from a woman in her twenties or thirties who had recovered from COVID-19.

V is TRBV28 and J is TRBJ1-6; D unresolved. Trimming stripped 3 bases from V and 10 bases from J, with 13 bases between. The CDR3 consists of 14 residues. Germline CDR1 reads MDHEN; CDR2 reads SYDVKM. CDR3 residues: CASSFSQKSSPLHF. CDR3 sequence (DNA): TGTGCCAGCAGTTTCAGTCAGAAATCATCACCCCTCCACTTT.

The chain combines TRBV2 with TRBJ1-1; D possibly corresponds to TRBD1 (5 bases). Germline V gene data show CDR1 as SNHLY and CDR2 as FYNNEI. Between the trimmed V and J ends, which lost 4 bases and 0 bases, there was a span of 9 bases. The CDR3 sequence is 14 residues long. DNA for the CDR3: TGTGCCAGCAGTGGGGGGGGTGTGAACACTGAAGCTTTCTTT. Translated: CASSGGGVNTEAFF.

V usage is TRBV30 and J usage is TRBJ1-1, with D perhaps TRBD1 (5 bases). V lost 0 bases and J lost 6, with 5 bases in between. The CDR3 loop spans 11 amino acids. Germline V gives CDR1 GTSNPN, CDR2 SVGIG (reference sequence). The CDR3 coding sequence is TGTGCCTGGAGTGTAGGGGCTGAAGCTTTCTTT. It is translated as CAWSVGAEAFF.

J is TRBJ2-1 and V is TRBV7-3; perhaps TRBD1 as D (6 bases). The V end was cut by 0 bases, the J end by 7 bases, with 13 bases between. Looked up from germline, CDR1 is SGHTA and CDR2 is FQGTGA. The CDR3 consists of 15 residues. The CDR3 sequence is CASSLTWAGVNEQFF. Here the CDR3 DNA reads TGTGCCAGCAGCTTAACCTGGGCAGGGGTAAATGAGCAGTTCTTC.

This chain connects TRBV24-1 to TRBJ1-3; 9 nucleotides line up with TRBD1. After removal of 4 bases from V and 4 bases from J, the junction contained 4 bases not matched to a gene. The CDR3 extends over 15 amino acids. The germline CDR1 and CDR2 sequences are KGHDR and SFDVKD. The CDR3 DNA is TGTGCCACCAGTGACTCTGGGACAGGGGGAAACACCATATATTTT. Residues: CATSDSGTGGNTIYF.

The sample holds one count of this clone. V usage is TRBV12-3 or TRBV12-4 and J usage is TRBJ2-2; possibly TRBD1 for D (5 bases). CDR3 length: 13 residues. Trimming took off 4 bases at V and 4 bases at J, with 7 bases between the two ends. The CDR3 DNA reads as TGTGCCAGCAGTTCCAGGGTCACCGGGGAGCTGTTTTTT. Its protein product is CASSSRVTGELFF.

This clone was seen a handful of times. V is TRBV5-1 and J is TRBJ2-7; 7 bases line up with TRBD2. The V and J ends lost 8 bases and 2 bases, in that order; junction bases with no gene match: 10. The CDR3 has 14 amino acids. The V gene's germline CDR1 is SGHRS and CDR2 YFSETQ. The CDR3 spells CASSRGTITYEQYF. In DNA, the CDR3 is TGCGCCAGTTCTCGGGGGACTATCACCTACGAGCAGTACTTC.

The chain is built from TRBV2 and TRBJ2-5, with 7 nucleotides matching TRBD1. CDR3 size: 15 residues. Trimming removed 8 bases from V and 5 bases from J; junction bases left unmatched: 14. The germline V gene has CDR1 SNHLY and CDR2 FYNNEI. The CDR3 region has the DNA TGTGCCAGCGTGGAGACAGGGTCTAATGAGGAGACCCAGTACTTC. It codes for CASVETGSNEETQYF. The complete variable domain, with remaining parts taken from reference TRBV2 and TRBJ2-5, reads EPEVTQTPSHQVTQMGQEVILRCVPISNHLYFYWYRQILGQKVEFLVSFYNNEISEKSEIFDDQFSVERPDGSNFTLKIRSTKLEDSAMYFCASVETGSNEETQYFGPGTRLLVL.

The chain links TRBV28 to TRBJ1-1; 7 bases match TRBD1. The germline gives CDR1 MDHEN, CDR2 SYDVKM. This CDR3 comprises 15 residues. After removal of 2 bases from V and 9 bases from J, the junction contained 12 bases not matched to a gene. The CDR3 coding sequence is TGTGCCAGCAGTTTACCCGGGACAGTGAGGAGGAAAGCTTTCTTT. It is translated as CASSLPGTVRRKAFF.

The V gene is TRBV5-4, the J gene TRBJ2-5, with D hard to call. The CDR3 sequence is 14 residues long. Looked up from germline, CDR1 is SGHNT and CDR2 is YYREEE (reference sequence). The V gene lost 4 bases and the J gene lost 0 bases, with 10 bases spanning the gap. The CDR3 reads CASSLRLHQETQYF. DNA of the CDR3: TGTGCCAGCAGCCTACGACTTCACCAAGAGACCCAGTACTTC.

J is TRBJ2-5 and V is TRBV28; no definite D call. The CDR3 is 13 amino acids. CDR1 and CDR2 from the germline V gene are MDHEN and SYDVKM. V was pared by 2 bases and J by 7 bases, with 11 bases between. The CDR3 loop is CASSLSGVGTQYF. As DNA, the CDR3 is TGTGCCAGCAGTTTAAGTGGAGTGGGGACCCAGTACTTC.

The chain employs TRBV19 and TRBJ2-7; 7 bases are shared with TRBD1. The junction had 5 bases not matched to a gene; V was cut back by 6 bases and J by 0 bases. The germline V gene encodes CDR1 LNHDA and CDR2 SQIVND (reference sequence). This CDR3 is 14 amino acids long. The CDR3: CASSPGQYSYEQYF. The DNA of the CDR3 is TGTGCCAGTAGCCCGGGACAGTACTCCTACGAGCAGTACTTC.

This clone was recorded once. This sequence joins TRBV12-3 or TRBV12-4 and TRBJ2-3; 8 bases fit TRBD2. The ends lost 3 bases at V and 8 bases at J; junction bases unmatched: 1. The CDR3 covers 12 residues. CDR3 DNA: TGTGCCAGCAGTTTGGCGGGGGGTACGCAGTATTTT. Encoded protein: CASSLAGGTQYF.

This sequence joins TRBV27 and TRBJ1-1; possibly TRBD1 for D (5 bases). The CDR3 covers 14 residues. V dropped 6 bases and J dropped 4 bases, with 15 bases sitting between them. Germline assignment: CDR1 MNHEY and CDR2 SMNVEV (reference sequence). The CDR3 coding sequence is TGTGCCAGCAGCCGGGGGGGGGTTAGCACTGAAGCTTTCTTT. Translation: CASSRGGVSTEAFF.

The chain carries TRBV3-1 (or the pseudogene TRBV3-2) and TRBJ1-3; 7 positions match TRBD1. From germline, CDR1 is LGHDT and CDR2 YNNKEL (reference sequence). The CDR3 extends over 16 amino acids. The trim removed 0 bases at V and 2 bases at J, leaving 4 bases unmatched. The CDR3 DNA reads as TGTGCCAGCAGCCAAGATGAGGGGGCGCCTGGAAACACCATATATTTT. It translates to CASSQDEGAPGNTIYF.

This chain joins TRBV29-1 and TRBJ2-1; D gene ambiguous. The V end lost 5 bases, the J end lost 4 bases, and 12 bases lay between the germline ends. CDR3 length: 13 residues. Germline V CDR1 and CDR2: SQVTM, ANQGSEA. The CDR3 sequence: CSVRQQTYNEQFF. In DNA form, the CDR3 reads TGCAGCGTTAGACAACAAACATACAATGAGCAGTTCTTC.

The V gene is TRBV7-2, the J gene TRBJ1-2; unclear D gene. The germline V and J ends were trimmed by 4 bases and 7 bases, with 10 bases remaining between them. CDR3 size: 12 residues. Germline values: CDR1 SGHTA, CDR2 FQGNSA. The CDR3 protein is CASSSAPVGYTF. CDR3 in DNA: TGTGCCAGCAGCTCCGCACCGGTTGGCTACACCTTC.

This sequence joins TRBV28 and TRBJ1-5, with 8 positions matching TRBD1. The V segment lost 3 bases and the J segment 8 bases; nucleotides outside the gene matches: 3. The germline V gene encodes CDR1 MDHEN and CDR2 SYDVKM. The CDR3 covers 13 residues. DNA of the CDR3: TGTGCCAGCAGTTTTGGGACAGGCAAGCCCCAGCATTTT. Residues: CASSFGTGKPQHF.

This clone was detected only a few times. J is TRBJ2-1 and V is TRBV12-3 or TRBV12-4; TRBD2 matches at 8 bases. The CDR3 spans 13 residues. With 7 bases clipped from V and 8 bases from J, the junction kept 7 bases outside the gene matches. The CDR3: CASTYGAGDEQFF. In nucleotides, the CDR3 is TGTGCCAGCACCTACGGAGCGGGAGATGAGCAGTTCTTC.

The rearrangement uses TRBV19 and TRBJ2-3; the match to TRBD2 covers 11 bases. J was trimmed by 1 base and V by 6 bases; bases with no gene match: 12. The length of the CDR3 is 18 residues. Germline V gene sequence: CDR1 LNHDA, CDR2 SQIVND (reference sequence). The CDR3 nucleotides are TGTGCCAGTAGCCATACTAGCGGGAGCGCAGTACGCACAGATACGCAGTATTTT. It yields the protein CASSHTSGSAVRTDTQYF.

CDR3 nucleotides: TGTGCCAGCTCTCCGGACTGGGAAGCTAACTATGGCTACACCTTC. It codes for CASSPDWEANYGYTF. The V gene is TRBV18, the J gene TRBJ1-2, with unresolved D. CDR1 is KGHSH and CDR2 is LQKENI in the germline V gene. Trimming cost V 6 bases and J 0 bases, with 14 bases left between them. The CDR3 runs 15 residues.

The chain combines TRBV29-1 with TRBJ2-1; 9 bases are a match to TRBD1. The trim removed 7 bases at V and 4 bases at J, leaving 5 bases unmatched. The germline gives CDR1 SQVTM, CDR2 ANQGSEA. This CDR3 contains 13 residues. As DNA, the CDR3 is TGCAGCGCTCGGACAGGGGTGTACAATGAGCAGTTCTTC. It specifies CSARTGVYNEQFF.

The chain combines TRBV18 with TRBJ2-1; 10 positions match TRBD2. Germline assignment: CDR1 KGHSH and CDR2 LQKENI. Unmatched junction bases numbered 6, after V lost 5 bases and J lost 5 bases. The length of the CDR3 is 15 residues. The CDR3 DNA follows: TGTGCCAGCTCATCCGGACTAGCGGCCGACAATGAGCAGTTCTTC. This sequence encodes CASSSGLAADNEQFF.

The V call is TRBV4-1, the J call TRBJ1-4, with 7 bases that match TRBD1. The V gene end was trimmed by 0 bases and the J gene end by 12 bases; junction bases not matched to a gene: 10. The CDR3 is 15 amino acids. CDR1 and CDR2 (germline): MGHRA, YSYEKL. Here the CDR3 reads CASSQELQGQRQLFF. CDR3 sequence (DNA): TGCGCCAGCAGCCAAGAATTACAGGGGCAGAGGCAACTGTTTTTT.

The genes are TRBV2 and TRBJ1-5; D is undetermined. CDR1 and CDR2 (germline): SNHLY, FYNNEI. V lost 4 bases, J lost 3 bases, and 10 bases lay in between. CDR3 length equals 14 residues. The chain's CDR3 is CASSGSQNNQPQHF. For the CDR3, the DNA is TGTGCCAGCAGTGGCTCGCAGAACAATCAGCCCCAGCATTTT.

V usage is TRBV19 and J usage is TRBJ1-1, with 10 bases aligning to TRBD1. V lost 7 bases to trimming and J lost 1 base; unmatched junction nucleotides: 6. CDR1 and CDR2 (germline): LNHDA, SQIVND (reference sequence). The CDR3 is 15 amino acids. CDR3 DNA: TGTGCCAGTAAAGGCCGGGACAGGGGGAACACTGAAGCTTTCTTT. Encoded protein: CASKGRDRGNTEAFF.

This clone was seen repeatedly, ten times or more. V usage is TRBV7-3 and J usage is TRBJ2-2; D not resolved. Per germline, CDR1 SGHTA and CDR2 FQGTGA. V lost 5 bases, J lost 4 bases, and 11 bases lay in between. The CDR3 contains 14 residues. The CDR3 coding sequence is TGTGCCAGCAGCGTCGAGGTGTCCACCGGGGAGCTGTTTTTT. Translating gives CASSVEVSTGELFF.

This chain links TRBV28 with TRBJ1-5, with 7 bases that match TRBD1. The germline gives CDR1 MDHEN, CDR2 SYDVKM. There are 14 residues in the CDR3. Trimming at V came to 6 bases and at J to 5 bases, leaving 7 bases not matched to a gene. The CDR3 is CASREDRADQPQHF. In nucleotides, the CDR3 is TGTGCCAGCAGGGAAGACAGGGCGGATCAGCCCCAGCATTTT.

The chain uses TRBV1 and TRBJ1-1; the D segment call TRBD1 is taken from the table without a DNA check. TRBV1 is described as a pseudogene. The CDR3 consists of 12 residues. For the CDR3, the DNA is TGCACCAGCAGCCCCCAAAACACTGAAGCTTTCTTT. It is translated as CTSSPQNTEAFF.

The chain joins TRBV18 to TRBJ1-1; 8 bases agree with TRBD1. Germline CDR1 KGHSH, CDR2 LQKENI. Germline trimming cut 6 bases from V and 0 bases from J; bases unmatched to any gene: 15. CDR3 length: 18 residues. CDR3 amino acids: CASSPGPGTGPLNTEAFF. The CDR3 DNA reads as TGTGCCAGCTCGCCCGGACCCGGGACAGGACCCTTGAACACTGAAGCTTTCTTT.

This clone was seen more than once but under ten times. Other nucleotide sequences from this sample produce the same CDR3. The J gene is TRBJ2-2, the V gene TRBV6-5; the D gene is possibly TRBD1 (5 bases). Germline CDR1 and CDR2: MNHEY and SVGAGI. CDR3 size: 13 residues. With 7 bases removed from V and 2 bases from J, the gap between germline ends came to 8 bases. CDR3 DNA: TGTGCCAGCAAACAGGTTAACACCGGGGAGCTGTTTTTT. It is translated as CASKQVNTGELFF.

The sample holds a few counts of this clone. This chain joins TRBV6-5 and TRBJ2-2; 7 bases map to TRBD2. Germline trimming cut 10 bases from V and 1 base from J; bases unmatched to any gene: 6. Germline-derived CDR1 and CDR2 are MNHEY and SVGAGI. The CDR3 runs 14 residues. This CDR3 is CATRLAWNTGELFF. CDR3 nucleotides: TGTGCCACCAGACTAGCATGGAACACCGGGGAGCTGTTTTTT.